This TCR beta chain was obtained from a study of post-analysis software for immune sequencing data. Germline CDR1 SGHDT, CDR2 YYEEEE. V was shortened by 4 bases and J by 6 bases, with 10 bases between the two germline ends. The CDR3 totals 12 residues. As for this clonotype: As yet, its antigen is unknown.

Libraries were made from TCR beta cDNA, and they carried unique molecular identifiers. TCRdb independently ran MiXCR on the PCR reads; one entry per CDR3 protein. The table shows roughly 400,000 distinct CDR3 sequences, with over 30% occurring only once. Study results and caveats: Patients showed TRBV5-6, TRBV5-1 and TRBV20-1 among five TRBV segments more frequent than in controls.

The sequence was collected from a girl aged 2 to 10 with multiple sclerosis. What was sequenced was blood. The chain joins TRBV5-6 to TRBJ1-2; D gene uncertain. CDR3 in DNA: TGTGCCAGCAGCCCCACGGGGAATGGCTACACCTTC. This translates into CASSPTGNGYTF.